This T cell receptor beta chain stems from a study of type 1 regulatory T cells (dated by TCRdb to the early 2020s). For context, the study as a whole: An in vitro protocol by which a Tr1-enriched, alloantigen-specific CD4 T cell product named T-allo10 was generated was characterized in the study. Patients with hematological malignancies who were receiving allogeneic hematopoietic stem cell transplantation were the group in which T-allo10 was being clinically evaluated. Findings and caveats that apply to the study as a whole: Compared with non-Tr1 cells, Tr1 cells had a TCR repertoire that was more restricted, a finding the study read as clonal expansion induced by alloantigen.

TCRdb lists the instrument as Illumina MiSeq. The public reads were reprocessed in TCRdb via fastp at Q25 and MiXCR, keeping in-frame beta chains. CDR3 protein duplicates are merged, each entry listing the most common genes and DNA. In this sample the table shows around 5,000 distinct CDR3 sequences, around 26% of which occur a single time. The ten top clones hold about 40% of the sample. Including the terminal cysteine and phenylalanine, the CDR3 comprises 16 residues. CDR3 DNA is the only sequence kept; it has 48 bases, read in frame from the first base. V and J are truncated by 2 bases and 3 bases respectively, leaving an intervening sequence of 16 bases. CDR1 and CDR2 are drawn from the germline V gene: MNHEY, SVGEGT. Comments on this clonotype: The specificity of this receptor is unknown. Base qualities are not at hand, and no much larger clone is one base apart.

The receptor was isolated from a human donor in good health. Sequencing was performed on cultured type 1 regulatory T (Tr1) cells, either the whole culture or a sorted fraction (not recorded which). The cell subset or site label on this specimen signifies: type 1 regulatory T cells sorted from the T-allo10 product. This sequence uses TRBV6-2 or TRBV6-3 and TRBJ2-5; the D gene cannot be resolved reliably. The nucleotide sequence reads as follows: TGTGCCAGCAGTTACGGTGGGTCTTGGACCGAAGAGACCCAGTACTTC. Its translation is CASSYGGSWTEETQYF.